Below, 28 T cell receptor beta chains from the same sample are listed, as sequenced in a study of breast tumors, draining lymph nodes, adjacent tissues. TCRdb itself ran the multiplex PCR reads through MiXCR, one entry per CDR3 protein. The sample has 50,000 to 65,000 distinct CDR3 sequences, around 45% seen once. Material: breast tumor tissue. The receptor set was obtained from a female donor with breast cancer. Some clones in this sample may be carry-over from other donors' samples.

For this clonotype: This may be a read error: a much more frequent sequence differs by one nucleotide. The chain links TRBV5-6 to TRBJ1-2; perhaps TRBD1 as D (6 bases). The CDR3 contains 14 residues. The V gene's germline CDR1 is SGHDT and CDR2 YYEEEE. Trimming cost V 0 bases and J 4 bases, with 10 bases left between them. The CDR3 loop reads CASSLGGAIYGYTF. CDR3 coding DNA: TGTGCCAGCAGCTTGGGGGGGGCAATCTATGGCTACACCTTC. The complete variable domain, with remaining parts taken from reference TRBV5-6 and TRBJ1-2, reads DAGVTQSPTHLIKTRGQQVTLRCSPKSGHDTVSWYQQALGQGPQFIFQYYEEEERQRGNFPDRFSGHQFPNYSSELNVNALLLGDSALYLCASSLGGAIYGYTFGSGTRLTVV.

In this sample, this clonotype turned up a few times. This may be a read error, as it is one base from a much larger clone. V and J are TRBV12-3 or TRBV12-4 and TRBJ1-4; weak D call: TRBD1 (5 bases). The CDR3 runs to 13 residues. The V gene lost 3 bases and the J gene lost 7 bases, with 9 bases spanning the gap. The CDR3 nucleotides are TGTGCCAGCAGTTTCTCCGGGGCTGAAAAACTGTTTTTT. Residues: CASSFSGAEKLFF.

J is TRBJ1-2 and V is TRBV11-2, with unresolved D. Germline V gives CDR1 SGHAT, CDR2 FQNNGV. The CDR3 sequence is 12 residues long. Trimming cost V 6 bases and J 7 bases, with 12 bases left between them. CDR3 residues: CASRAAIFGYTF. In DNA form, the CDR3 reads TGTGCCAGCAGAGCGGCGATCTTTGGCTACACCTTC.

On this clonotype itself: The junction and the germline gene differ at one end; a read error may be behind it. V usage is TRBV7-9 and J usage is TRBJ2-1; a possible D gene is TRBD2 (6 bases). The germline CDR1 and CDR2 sequences are SEHNR and FQNEAQ (reference sequence). CDR3 length equals 15 residues. CDR3 loop: CASNLREEGYNEQLF. The CDR3 nucleotides read TGTGCCAGCAACTTAAGGGAGGAGGGGTACAATGAGCAGCTCTTC.

The chain is built from TRBV11-3 and TRBJ2-7; D tentatively fits TRBD1 or TRBD2 (5 bases each). The CDR3 length is 12 residues. Looked up from germline, CDR1 is SGHNT and CDR2 is YENEEA. Trimming took off 4 bases at V and 9 bases at J, with 13 bases between the two ends. DNA for the CDR3: TGTGCCAGCAGCTCAGTCGGGGACGCGCAGTACTTC. Amino acids: CASSSVGDAQYF.

This clonotype appeared many times. The chain carries TRBV5-1 and TRBJ1-4, with D possibly TRBD1 on 5 matching bases. In germline, CDR1 is SGHRS, CDR2 YFSETQ. The CDR3 sequence is 15 residues long. V shed 4 bases and J shed 8 bases, with 18 bases lying between them. Here the CDR3 DNA reads TGCGCCAGCAGCCCGGAGGGGAGGAGGGAGGAAAAACTGTTTTTT. Amino acids: CASSPEGRREEKLFF.

The CDR3 loop is CASTPDRGYNEQFF. CDR3 nucleotides: TGTGCCAGCACCCCCGACAGGGGTTACAATGAGCAGTTCTTC. V gene TRBV2 combines with J gene TRBJ2-1; TRBD1 aligns across 8 bases. This CDR3 is 14 amino acids long. V was clipped by 7 bases and J by 4 bases; unmatched bases: 6. Germline CDR1 is SNHLY and CDR2 is FYNNEI.

A few counts support this clonotype. The chain combines TRBV6-2 or TRBV6-3 with TRBJ1-2; 7 bases align to TRBD1. The germline gives CDR1 MNHEY, CDR2 SVGEGT. The CDR3 consists of 13 residues. J gave up 4 bases and V 5 bases, and 4 bases lay outside the gene matches. The CDR3 loop reads CASSTTGTYGYTF. CDR3 sequence (DNA): TGTGCCAGCAGTACGACAGGGACCTATGGCTACACCTTC.

This chain joins TRBV2 and TRBJ1-6; possible D gene TRBD1, 6 bases. The CDR3 consists of 14 residues. Germline values: CDR1 SNHLY, CDR2 FYNNEI. V dropped 7 bases and J dropped 7 bases, with 14 bases sitting between them. CDR3 amino acids: CASMRRTVNSPLHF. The CDR3, as DNA: TGTGCCAGCATGAGGCGGACAGTGAATTCACCCCTCCACTTT.

The sample holds many counts of this clonotype. The chain combines TRBV10-3 with TRBJ2-2; 9 nucleotides match TRBD1. V was pared by 5 bases and J by 4 bases, with 29 bases of the junction left unmatched. Germline CDR1 is ENHRY and CDR2 is SYGVKD. The CDR3 is made up of 23 amino acids. CDR3 sequence (DNA): TGTGCCATCAGTTCCACCCGGGCCGATACATTGTGGGGACAGGGCGATGGCACCGGGGAGCTGTTTTTT. It is translated as CAISSTRADTLWGQGDGTGELFF.

The rearrangement uses TRBV30 and TRBJ1-5, with no clear D. The length of the CDR3 is 15 residues. The germline V gene has CDR1 GTSNPN and CDR2 SVGIG (reference sequence). V was pared by 2 bases and J by 3 bases, with 14 bases between. The CDR3 spells CAWSKGSAFNQPQHF. In nucleotides, the CDR3 is TGTGCCTGGAGTAAAGGATCGGCCTTCAATCAGCCCCAGCATTTT.

This clonotype was recorded at least ten times. The chain joins TRBV19 to TRBJ1-1, with 9 bases identical to TRBD1. The CDR3 is made up of 13 amino acids. V was clipped by 10 bases and J by 5 bases; unmatched bases: 8. Per germline, CDR1 LNHDA and CDR2 SQIVND (reference sequence). This CDR3 is CAIGTGWDTEAFF. CDR3 bases: TGTGCCATCGGGACAGGGTGGGATACTGAAGCTTTCTTT.

This clonotype was seen ten or more times. This sequence joins TRBV5-1 and TRBJ2-7; 7 bases map to TRBD1. Trimming cost V 4 bases and J 4 bases; bases outside gene matches: 20. CDR1 and CDR2 from the germline V gene are SGHRS and YFSETQ. The CDR3 extends over 18 amino acids. The CDR3 reads CASSQPLWTGPTSYEQYF. CDR3 DNA: TGCGCCAGCAGCCAACCTTTGTGGACAGGTCCCACTTCATACGAGCAGTACTTC.

This clonotype has ten or more counts. The V and J genes are TRBV5-8 and TRBJ1-2; no reliable D call. Trimming cost V 0 bases and J 0 bases, with 9 bases left between them. The CDR3 has 15 amino acids. Germline CDR1 is SGHTS and CDR2 is YDEGEE. In DNA, the CDR3 is TGTGCCAGCAGCTTGGGGGCACATACTAACTATGGCTACACCTTC. It translates to CASSLGAHTNYGYTF.

The V call is TRBV20-1, the J call TRBJ2-5; D perhaps matches TRBD1 (6 bases). The CDR3 covers 13 residues. V was trimmed by 4 bases and J by 5 bases, leaving 14 bases between them. Per the germline V gene, CDR1 is DFQATT and CDR2 is SNEGSKA (reference sequence). Here the CDR3 reads CSANHRAIETQYF. CDR3 DNA: TGCAGTGCTAACCACAGGGCCATTGAGACCCAGTACTTC.

The chain recombines TRBV4-1 with TRBJ2-7; D remains ambiguous. The V gene lost 2 bases and the J gene lost 6 bases, with 5 bases spanning the gap. This CDR3 region has 11 residues. In germline, CDR1 is MGHRA, CDR2 YSYEKL. The CDR3, as DNA: TGCGCCAGCAGCCAAAGAGGCGAGCAGTACTTC. Translation: CASSQRGEQYF.

This clonotype occurred many times. The V gene is TRBV5-1, the J gene TRBJ2-3; TRBD1 matches 9 bases. This CDR3 region has 14 residues. The J segment lost 4 bases and the V segment lost 4 bases, leaving 4 bases of the junction unmatched. Germline lookup yields CDR1 SGHRS and CDR2 YFSETQ. The CDR3 sequence: CASSNTGGADTQYF. The CDR3 DNA is TGCGCCAGCAGCAATACAGGGGGCGCAGATACGCAGTATTTT.

The rearrangement uses TRBV6-1 and TRBJ2-2; D unresolved. The CDR3 is 12 residues long. Germline CDR1 and CDR2: MNHNS and SASEGT. Trimming pared 5 bases from V and 7 bases from J, leaving 8 bases between. In DNA, the CDR3 is TGTGCCAGCAGTCGCGGTTTCGGGGAGCTGTTTTTT. Amino acids: CASSRGFGELFF.

This chain joins TRBV29-1 and TRBJ2-1, with D tentatively TRBD2 (5 bases). V lost 8 bases, J lost 7 bases, and 12 bases lay in between. The CDR3 runs 11 residues. Germline V gives CDR1 SQVTM, CDR2 ANQGSEA. CDR3 nucleotides: TGCAGCATCGCTTCGGGGAATGAGCAGTTCTTC. Translated, it gives CSIASGNEQFF.

The chain recombines TRBV30 with TRBJ1-1; TRBD1 might be the D (6 bases). Trimming stripped 5 bases from V and 8 bases from J, with 24 bases between. Germline V gives CDR1 GTSNPN, CDR2 SVGIG (reference sequence). The CDR3 totals 15 residues. CDR3 protein: CAWGGLGTSSSEAFF. For the CDR3, the DNA is TGTGCCTGGGGGGGACTCGGGACATCGTCGTCGGAAGCTTTCTTT.

This clonotype was seen only a few times. Given a much more abundant clone one base away, this may be a read error. V gene TRBV11-2 combines with J gene TRBJ2-2; no firm D call. The CDR3 is made up of 14 amino acids. Between the trimmed V and J ends, which lost 0 bases and 6 bases, there was a span of 8 bases. Germline values: CDR1 SGHAT, CDR2 FQNNGV. This CDR3 reads CASSLDINSGELFF. CDR3 sequence (DNA): TGTGCCAGCAGCTTAGATATAAATTCCGGGGAGCTGTTTTTT.

The chain is built from TRBV20-1 and TRBJ2-5; perhaps TRBD1 as D (5 bases). The CDR3 has 14 amino acids. The ends were cut back, 0 bases at V and 5 bases at J, with 13 bases in the middle. The germline gives CDR1 DFQATT, CDR2 SNEGSKA (reference sequence). DNA for the CDR3: TGCAGTGCTAGAGATAGGAGAAAGGGGGAGACCCAGTACTTC. This encodes CSARDRRKGETQYF.

This clonotype has a count of ten or more. The CDR3 DNA sequence: TGCAGTGCTAGAGATCAGGCGACCGGTAATGAAAAACTGTTTTTT. It encodes CSARDQATGNEKLFF. V is TRBV20-1 and J is TRBJ1-4; D remains ambiguous. Germline-derived CDR1 and CDR2 are DFQATT and SNEGSKA (reference sequence). Trimming cost V 0 bases and J 4 bases, with 12 bases left between them. The CDR3 length is 15 residues.

In the case of this clonotype: A much larger clone differs from this one at a single base, so this may be a read error. V and J are TRBV5-4 and TRBJ1-4; the match to TRBD1 covers 8 bases. Germline assignment: CDR1 SGHNT and CDR2 YYREEE (reference sequence). The CDR3 is made up of 14 amino acids. The DNA for the CDR3 is TGTGCCAGCAGCTCAAAGACAGGGGCCGGAAAACTGTCTTTT. Its translation: CASSSKTGAGKLSF.

The gene calls are TRBV28 and TRBJ2-7; tentatively, D is TRBD1 (6 bases). This CDR3 contains 14 residues. The V end was cut by 6 bases, the J end by 0 bases, with 12 bases between. Germline V gives CDR1 MDHEN, CDR2 SYDVKM. CDR3 protein: CASRLSGASYEQYF. The CDR3 DNA reads as TGTGCCAGCAGGCTATCAGGGGCCTCCTACGAGCAGTACTTC.

This clonotype was seen ten or more times. The chain uses TRBV20-1 and TRBJ2-7, with 12 bases aligning to TRBD2. Germline lookup yields CDR1 DFQATT and CDR2 SNEGSKA (reference sequence). Trimming took 3 bases from V and 6 from J; bases not matched to a gene: 6. This CDR3 has 14 residues. The CDR3 reads CSASMTSGSGEQYF. CDR3 nucleotide sequence: TGCAGTGCTAGTATGACTAGCGGGAGTGGCGAGCAGTACTTC.

This clonotype was seen ten or more times. The V gene is TRBV20-1, the J gene TRBJ2-3; maybe TRBD1 (6 bases). CDR1 is DFQATT, CDR2 SNEGSKA, per germline (reference sequence). Trimming stripped 1 base from V and 2 bases from J, with 13 bases between. CDR3 size: 15 residues. CDR3 amino acids: CSARVRDMTTDTQYF. Here the CDR3 DNA reads TGCAGTGCTAGAGTCCGGGACATGACCACAGATACGCAGTATTTT.

This clonotype was seen a few times. This CDR3 is CASSLGSGNTEAFF. In DNA form, the CDR3 reads TGTGCCAGCAGCTTAGGATCGGGAAACACTGAAGCTTTCTTT. The J gene is TRBJ1-1, the V gene TRBV11-1; the D is unclear. Germline V gene lookup returns CDR1 SGHAT and CDR2 FQDESV (reference sequence). V lost 1 base to trimming and J lost 2 bases, with 8 bases between them. This CDR3 is built from 14 residues.